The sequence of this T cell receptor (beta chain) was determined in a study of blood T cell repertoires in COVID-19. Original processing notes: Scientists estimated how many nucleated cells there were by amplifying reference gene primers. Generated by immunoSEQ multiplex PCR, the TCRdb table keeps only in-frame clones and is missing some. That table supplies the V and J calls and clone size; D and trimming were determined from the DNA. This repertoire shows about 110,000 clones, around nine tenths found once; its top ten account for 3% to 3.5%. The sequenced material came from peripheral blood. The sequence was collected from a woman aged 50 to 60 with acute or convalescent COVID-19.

Here the CDR3 DNA reads TGTGCCAGCAGCTCACAGGGGGCATCCTACGAGCAGTACTTC. Amino acid sequence: CASSSQGASYEQYF. The gene calls are TRBV7-9 and TRBJ2-7; the match to TRBD1 covers 9 bases. This CDR3 contains 14 residues. The trim removed 4 bases at V and 1 base at J, leaving 2 bases unmatched. CDR1 SEHNR and CDR2 FQNEAQ come from the germline V gene (reference sequence).